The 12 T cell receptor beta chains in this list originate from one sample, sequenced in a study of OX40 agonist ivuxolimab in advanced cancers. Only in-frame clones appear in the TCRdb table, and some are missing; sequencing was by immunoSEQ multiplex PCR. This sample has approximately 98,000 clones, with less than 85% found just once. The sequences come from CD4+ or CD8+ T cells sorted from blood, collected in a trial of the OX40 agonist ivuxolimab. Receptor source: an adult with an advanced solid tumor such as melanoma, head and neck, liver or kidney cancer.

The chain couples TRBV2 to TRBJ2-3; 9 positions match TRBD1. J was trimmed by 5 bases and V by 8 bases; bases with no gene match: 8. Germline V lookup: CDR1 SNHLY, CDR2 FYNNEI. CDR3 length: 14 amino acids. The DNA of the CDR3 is TGTGCCAGCCGAAGGACAGGGGTTGGAGATACGCAGTATTTT. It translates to CASRRTGVGDTQYF.

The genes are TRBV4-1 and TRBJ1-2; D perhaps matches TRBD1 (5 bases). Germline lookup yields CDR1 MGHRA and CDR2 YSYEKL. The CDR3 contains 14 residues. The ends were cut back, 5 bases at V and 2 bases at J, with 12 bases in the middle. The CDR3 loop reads CASSDSWKNYGYTF. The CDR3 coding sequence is TGCGCCAGCAGCGACAGCTGGAAGAACTATGGCTACACCTTC.

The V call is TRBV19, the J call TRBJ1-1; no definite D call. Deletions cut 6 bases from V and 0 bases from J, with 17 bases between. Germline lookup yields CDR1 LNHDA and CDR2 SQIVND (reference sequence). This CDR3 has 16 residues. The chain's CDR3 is CASSDFYGAMNTEAFF. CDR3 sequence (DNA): TGTGCCAGTAGCGACTTTTATGGAGCCATGAACACTGAAGCTTTCTTT. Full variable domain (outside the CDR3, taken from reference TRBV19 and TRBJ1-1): DGGITQSPKYLFRKEGQNVTLSCEQNLNHDAMYWYRQDPGQGLRLIYYSQIVNDFQKGDIAEGYSVSREKKESFPLTVTSAQKNPTAFYLCASSDFYGAMNTEAFFGQGTRLTVV.

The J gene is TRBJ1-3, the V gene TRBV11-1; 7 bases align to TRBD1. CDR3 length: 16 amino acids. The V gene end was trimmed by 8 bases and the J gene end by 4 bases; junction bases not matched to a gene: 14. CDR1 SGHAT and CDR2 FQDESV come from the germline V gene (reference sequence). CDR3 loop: CASESGEGTAGNTIYF. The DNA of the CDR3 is TGTGCCAGCGAATCGGGGGAAGGGACAGCCGGAAACACCATATATTTT.

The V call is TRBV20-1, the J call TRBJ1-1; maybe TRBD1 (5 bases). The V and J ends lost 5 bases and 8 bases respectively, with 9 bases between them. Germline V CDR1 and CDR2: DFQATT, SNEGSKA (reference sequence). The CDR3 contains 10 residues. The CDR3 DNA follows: TGCAGTGCTGGACACCTCGAAGCTTTCTTT. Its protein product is CSAGHLEAFF.

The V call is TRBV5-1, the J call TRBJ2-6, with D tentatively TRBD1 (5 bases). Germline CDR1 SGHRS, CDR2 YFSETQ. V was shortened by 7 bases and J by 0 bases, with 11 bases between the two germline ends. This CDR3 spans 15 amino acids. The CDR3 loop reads CASSDQGSGANVLTF. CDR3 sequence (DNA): TGCGCCAGCTCCGACCAGGGCTCTGGGGCCAACGTCCTGACTTTC.

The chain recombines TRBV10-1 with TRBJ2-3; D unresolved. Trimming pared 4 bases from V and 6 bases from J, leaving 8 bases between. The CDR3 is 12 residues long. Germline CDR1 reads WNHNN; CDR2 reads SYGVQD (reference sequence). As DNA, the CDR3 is TGCGCCAGCAGTGGACCTTGGGATACGCAGTATTTT. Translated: CASSGPWDTQYF.

Written as DNA, the CDR3 is TGTGCCAGCAGCTTAGAAGGGACGGTCACTGAAGCTTTCTTT. This codes for CASSLEGTVTEAFF. The J gene is TRBJ1-1, the V gene TRBV7-2; D may be TRBD1 (5 bases). With 1 base removed from V and 4 bases from J, the gap between germline ends came to 10 bases. CDR1 and CDR2 from the germline V gene are SGHTA and FQGNSA. This CDR3 spans 14 amino acids.

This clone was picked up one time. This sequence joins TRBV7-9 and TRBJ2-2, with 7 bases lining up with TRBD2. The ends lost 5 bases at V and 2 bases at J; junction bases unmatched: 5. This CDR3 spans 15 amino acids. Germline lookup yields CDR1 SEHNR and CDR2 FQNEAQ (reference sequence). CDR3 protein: CASSPSGANTGELFF. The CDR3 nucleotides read TGTGCCAGCAGCCCGAGCGGGGCAAACACCGGGGAGCTGTTTTTT.

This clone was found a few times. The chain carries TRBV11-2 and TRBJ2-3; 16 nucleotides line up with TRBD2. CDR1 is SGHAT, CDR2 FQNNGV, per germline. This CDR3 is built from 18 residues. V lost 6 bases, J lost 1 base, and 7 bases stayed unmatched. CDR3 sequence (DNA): TGTGCCAGCAGATCAGGGACTAGCGGGGGGGTACGCACAGATACGCAGTATTTT. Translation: CASRSGTSGGVRTDTQYF. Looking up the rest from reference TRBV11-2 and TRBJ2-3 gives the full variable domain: EAGVAQSPRYKIIEKRQSVAFWCNPISGHATLYWYQQILGQGPKLLIQFQNNGVVDDSQLPKDRFSAERLKGVDSTLKIQPAKLEDSAVYLCASRSGTSGGVRTDTQYFGPGTRLTVL.

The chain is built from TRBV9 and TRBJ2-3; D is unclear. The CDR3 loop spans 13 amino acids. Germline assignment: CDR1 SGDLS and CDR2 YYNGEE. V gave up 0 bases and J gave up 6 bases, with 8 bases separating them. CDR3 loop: CASSVAGPDTQYF. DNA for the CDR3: TGTGCCAGCAGCGTAGCGGGTCCGGATACGCAGTATTTT.

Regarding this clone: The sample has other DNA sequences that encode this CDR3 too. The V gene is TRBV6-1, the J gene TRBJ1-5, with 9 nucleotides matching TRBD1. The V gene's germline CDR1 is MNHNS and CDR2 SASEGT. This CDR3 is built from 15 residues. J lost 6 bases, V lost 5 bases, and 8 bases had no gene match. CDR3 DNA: TGTGCCAGCAGTACACAGGGGGCAGAGGGTCAGCCCCAGCATTTT. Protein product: CASSTQGAEGQPQHF.